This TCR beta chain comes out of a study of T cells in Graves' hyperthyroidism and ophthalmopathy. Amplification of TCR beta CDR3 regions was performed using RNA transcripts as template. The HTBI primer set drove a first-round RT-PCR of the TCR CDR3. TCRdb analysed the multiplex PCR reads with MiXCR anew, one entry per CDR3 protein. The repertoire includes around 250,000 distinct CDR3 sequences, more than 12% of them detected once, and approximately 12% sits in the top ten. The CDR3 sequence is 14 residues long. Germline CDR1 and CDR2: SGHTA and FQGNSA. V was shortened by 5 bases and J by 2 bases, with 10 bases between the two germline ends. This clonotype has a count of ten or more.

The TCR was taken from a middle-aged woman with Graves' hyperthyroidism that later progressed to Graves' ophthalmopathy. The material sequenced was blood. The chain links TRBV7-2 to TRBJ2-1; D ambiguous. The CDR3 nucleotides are TGTGCCAGCAGCCTAGGTGGGACCTACAATGAGCAGTTCTTC. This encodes CASSLGGTYNEQFF.